The 29 T cell receptor beta chains given below trace back to one sample, sequenced in a study of blood T cell repertoires in COVID-19. The protocol was immunoSEQ multiplex PCR, while the TCRdb copy is restricted to in-frame clones and leaves out a portion. The data hold approximately 65,000 clones, with around 80% observed a single time. The sample consisted of peripheral blood. All receptors derive from an elderly man with acute or convalescent COVID-19.

Turning to this clone: One junction end disagrees with the germline gene, perhaps due to a read error. CDR3 nucleotides: TGTGCCAGCACCCAACTACTTAAGACCGGGACAGGGGGGACTGAAGCTTTCTTT. Translating gives CASTQLLKTGTGGTEAFF. The chain is built from TRBV4-2 and TRBJ1-1; 11 nucleotides line up with TRBD1. The CDR3 consists of 18 residues. CDR1 is LGHNA, CDR2 YNFKEQ, per germline.

The genes are TRBV29-1 and TRBJ2-5; 10 bases fit TRBD1. This CDR3 region has 13 residues. Germline V CDR1 and CDR2: SQVTM, ANQGSEA. V shed 7 bases, J shed 7 bases, and the junction held 9 bases outside the gene matches. CDR3 sequence reads: CSAEGQGSRTQYF. The CDR3 DNA follows: TGCAGCGCCGAGGGACAGGGGTCGAGGACCCAGTACTTC.

CDR3 nucleotide sequence: TGCACCAGCAGCCAAGTACTACCGGGATACAATCAGCCCCAGCATTTT. It translates to CTSSQVLPGYNQPQHF. The chain recombines TRBV1 with TRBJ1-5. TRBV1 is recorded as a pseudogene. There are 16 residues in the CDR3.

This chain connects TRBV18 to TRBJ1-1, with D maybe TRBD1 (6 bases). Trimming removed 3 bases from V and 0 bases from J, with 8 bases in between. The length of the CDR3 is 14 residues. Germline V lookup: CDR1 KGHSH, CDR2 LQKENI. The CDR3 spells CASSPGHLNTEAFF. CDR3 sequence (DNA): TGTGCCAGCTCACCGGGACATCTGAACACTGAAGCTTTCTTT.

The CDR3 DNA reads TGTGCCAGCAGTTCCCCGGGACAGGGAGCACTCAATTCACCCCTCCACTTT. This sequence encodes CASSSPGQGALNSPLHF. The chain combines TRBV27 with TRBJ1-6; 9 bases are a match to TRBD1. The CDR3 is 17 amino acids. Germline V gives CDR1 MNHEY, CDR2 SMNVEV (reference sequence). Unmatched junction bases numbered 11, after V lost 4 bases and J lost 7 bases.

In its sample, this clone was seen once. Other nucleotide sequences from this sample produce the same CDR3. This chain joins TRBV7-2 and TRBJ1-1, with 7 bases identical to TRBD1. V was clipped by 5 bases and J by 2 bases; unmatched bases: 2. Per germline, CDR1 SGHTA and CDR2 FQGNSA. The CDR3 contains 13 residues. In nucleotides, the CDR3 is TGTGCCAGCAGCCGGGACAGAAACACTGAAGCTTTCTTT. It is translated as CASSRDRNTEAFF.

Notes on this clone: The same CDR3 also results from other DNA sequences found in this sample. The chain joins TRBV7-2 to TRBJ2-3, with D uncertain. V was clipped by 6 bases and J by 2 bases, with 6 bases between them. Germline V gene sequence: CDR1 SGHTA, CDR2 FQGNSA. The CDR3 totals 12 residues. CDR3 loop: CASRLNTDTQYF. In DNA, the CDR3 is TGTGCCAGCAGACTAAACACAGATACGCAGTATTTT. Complete variable domain (other parts from reference TRBV7-2 and TRBJ2-3): GAGVSQSPSNKVTEKGKDVELRCDPISGHTALYWYRQSLGQGLEFLIYFQGNSAPDKSGLPSDRFSAERTGGSVSTLTIQRTQQEDSAVYLCASRLNTDTQYFGPGTRLTVL.

The chain carries TRBV24-1 and TRBJ1-1; 8 nucleotides line up with TRBD1. The CDR3 loop spans 14 amino acids. Germline CDR1 and CDR2: KGHDR and SFDVKD. V shed 0 bases, J shed 10 bases, and the junction held 6 bases outside the gene matches. The CDR3 DNA reads TGTGCCACCAGTGATTTGGGGACAGGTTTGGGAGCTTTCTTT. Translation: CATSDLGTGLGAFF.

In this sample, this clone turned up a few times. The chain recombines TRBV29-1 with TRBJ2-1, with 11 nucleotides matching TRBD2. The CDR3 is 19 amino acids. Unmatched junction bases numbered 21, after V lost 2 bases and J lost 9 bases. The germline CDR1 and CDR2 sequences are SQVTM and ANQGSEA. The CDR3 coding sequence is TGCAGCGTTGAATCTTGGCCCTCGAGTGGGCTAGCGGGAGGTTCTGAGCAGTTCTTC. This translates into CSVESWPSSGLAGGSEQFF.

This rearrangement joins TRBV5-8 to TRBJ2-3; TRBD2 aligns across 11 bases. This CDR3 comprises 17 residues. With V trimmed by 0 bases and J by 5 bases, 8 bases remained unmatched. The germline CDR1 and CDR2 sequences are SGHTS and YDEGEE. The CDR3 region has the DNA TGTGCCAGCAGCTTGGGTCTAGCGGGAGGATTCGGAGATACGCAGTATTTT. It specifies CASSLGLAGGFGDTQYF.

The chain recombines TRBV12-3 or TRBV12-4 with TRBJ1-1; 7 nucleotides line up with TRBD1. The CDR3 extends over 13 amino acids. With 1 base clipped from V and 9 bases from J, the junction kept 5 bases outside the gene matches. CDR3 coding DNA: TGTGCCAGCAGTTTAGGACAGGGTATCAAAGCTTTCTTT. This sequence encodes CASSLGQGIKAFF.

V usage is TRBV10-3 and J usage is TRBJ2-1, with TRBD2 matching 15 bases. The CDR3 runs 15 residues. The V gene end was trimmed by 3 bases and the J gene end by 12 bases; junction bases not matched to a gene: 6. CDR1 and CDR2 (germline): ENHRY, SYGVKD. The CDR3 loop is CAISEGTSGRIGQFF. The CDR3 DNA follows: TGTGCCATCAGTGAAGGGACTAGCGGGAGGATCGGGCAGTTCTTC.

The rearrangement joins TRBV19 to TRBJ2-7; the match to TRBD2 covers 10 bases. CDR3 length: 16 amino acids. CDR1 and CDR2 (germline): LNHDA, SQIVND (reference sequence). V lost 5 bases and J lost 0; bases outside the gene matches: 7. CDR3 region: CASSADSGRPSYEQYF. CDR3 nucleotide sequence: TGTGCCAGTAGTGCTGATAGCGGGAGGCCCTCCTACGAGCAGTACTTC.

The rearrangement links TRBV10-3 to TRBJ2-3; TRBD1 agrees at 12 bases. The germline gives CDR1 ENHRY, CDR2 SYGVKD. This CDR3 is 14 amino acids long. With 8 bases clipped from V and 6 bases from J, the junction kept 6 bases outside the gene matches. Written as DNA, the CDR3 is TGTGCCATCGCCGGGACAGGGGGCATCGATACGCAGTATTTT. This codes for CAIAGTGGIDTQYF.

V and J are TRBV7-9 and TRBJ2-6; 7 bases align to TRBD2. Germline-derived CDR1 and CDR2 are SEHNR and FQNEAQ (reference sequence). Germline trimming cut 5 bases from V and 0 bases from J; bases unmatched to any gene: 4. The CDR3 extends over 16 amino acids. CDR3 sequence: CASSPRDYSGANVLTF. Written as DNA, the CDR3 is TGTGCCAGCAGCCCCAGGGACTACTCTGGGGCCAACGTCCTGACTTTC.

This clone was counted a few times. The chain joins TRBV7-3 to TRBJ2-5; D unclear. Germline CDR1 is SGHTA and CDR2 is FQGTGA. V lost 1 base to trimming and J lost 5 bases, with 8 bases between them. The CDR3 has 13 residues. The CDR3 reads CASSLRPEETQYF. The CDR3 bases are TGTGCCAGCAGCTTAAGACCGGAGGAGACCCAGTACTTC.

The rearrangement links TRBV10-3 to TRBJ1-1; D unresolved. Per the germline V gene, CDR1 is ENHRY and CDR2 is SYGVKD. The CDR3 length is 16 residues. Trimming cost V 6 bases and J 1 base, with 18 bases left between them. The CDR3 spells CAIRPSSLRGNTEAFF. For the CDR3, the DNA is TGTGCCATCAGACCTTCTTCTTTGCGGGGGAACACTGAAGCTTTCTTT.

Notes on this clone: Other DNA sequences in this specimen translate into the identical CDR3. CDR3 in amino acids: CASKDSQETQYF. The CDR3 DNA sequence: TGTGCCAGCAAGGACAGCCAAGAGACCCAGTACTTC. The chain has TRBV19 and TRBJ2-5; tentative D call: TRBD1 (6 bases). This CDR3 is 12 amino acids long. The germline V gene encodes CDR1 LNHDA and CDR2 SQIVND (reference sequence). V was trimmed by 9 bases and J by 1 base, leaving 9 bases between them.

This clone turned up a few times. V is TRBV7-3 and J is TRBJ2-7, with a weak D call TRBD2 (6 bases). The CDR3 covers 13 residues. The germline CDR1 and CDR2 sequences are SGHTA and FQGTGA. The V gene lost 0 bases and the J gene lost 6 bases, with 9 bases spanning the gap. The CDR3 region has the DNA TGTGCCAGCAGCTTAACGGAGGGGAGCGAGCAGTACTTC. Protein sequence: CASSLTEGSEQYF.

The chain is built from TRBV5-4 and TRBJ1-1, with D unclear. This CDR3 has 13 amino acids. The germline V gene encodes CDR1 SGHNT and CDR2 YYREEE (reference sequence). V was cut by 4 bases and J by 1 base, with 8 bases left in between. The CDR3 region has the DNA TGTGCCAGCAGCCTCTCGTGGAACACTGAAGCTTTCTTT. Amino acids: CASSLSWNTEAFF.

This chain connects TRBV11-3 to TRBJ1-1; weak D call: TRBD1 (5 bases). The CDR3 is 14 residues long. The V gene's germline CDR1 is SGHNT and CDR2 YENEEA. The V end was cut by 5 bases, the J end by 0 bases, with 10 bases between. CDR3 protein: CASSRGGMNTEAFF. In nucleotides, the CDR3 is TGTGCCAGCAGCCGGGGGGGGATGAACACTGAAGCTTTCTTT. Using reference TRBV11-3 and TRBJ1-1 for the parts outside the CDR3, the full variable domain is EAGVVQSPRYKIIEKKQPVAFWCNPISGHNTLYWYLQNLGQGPELLIRYENEEAVDDSQLPKDRFSAERLKGVDSTLKIQPAELGDSAVYLCASSRGGMNTEAFFGQGTRLTVV.

The J gene is TRBJ2-7, the V gene TRBV19; D is perhaps TRBD1 (5 bases). The germline V gene encodes CDR1 LNHDA and CDR2 SQIVND (reference sequence). This CDR3 spans 13 amino acids. Trimming took 7 bases from V and 3 from J, leaving 13 bases between them. CDR3 DNA sequence: TGTGCCAGTACATCAGGGTCCTACTACGAGCAGTACTTC. Translated: CASTSGSYYEQYF.

This clone has only one observation. V usage is TRBV7-3 and J usage is TRBJ2-1; possibly TRBD1 for D (5 bases). This CDR3 is built from 14 residues. Trimming removed 4 bases from V and 10 bases from J, with 17 bases in between. Germline V gene lookup returns CDR1 SGHTA and CDR2 FQGTGA. CDR3 DNA sequence: TGTGCCAGCAGCTCAGGCGTCAGGGTCGGGGAGCAGTTCTTC. Protein product: CASSSGVRVGEQFF.

The count of this clone is one. The genes are TRBV12-3 or TRBV12-4 and TRBJ2-1, with TRBD2 as a possible D gene (5 bases). The CDR3 contains 11 residues. V shed 2 bases and J shed 16 bases, with 12 bases lying between them. CDR3 amino acids: CASSLNREQFF. The CDR3 bases are TGTGCCAGCAGTTTAAACCGGGAACAATTCTTC.

The V gene is TRBV7-2, the J gene TRBJ2-5; 7 bases are a match to TRBD1. J was trimmed by 7 bases and V by 1 base; bases with no gene match: 3. The germline CDR1 and CDR2 sequences are SGHTA and FQGNSA. The length of the CDR3 is 13 residues. The CDR3 spells CASSLGQGGTQYF. The CDR3 coding sequence is TGTGCCAGCAGCTTAGGACAGGGCGGGACCCAGTACTTC.

This clone has a handful of counts. The chain has TRBV29-1 and TRBJ1-1, with 12 bases identical to TRBD1. The CDR3 runs to 18 residues. Looked up from germline, CDR1 is SQVTM and CDR2 is ANQGSEA. V shed 1 base, J shed 6 bases, and the junction held 15 bases outside the gene matches. The CDR3 reads CSVEAIPGQGAQSAEAFF. CDR3 bases: TGCAGCGTTGAAGCGATCCCGGGACAGGGGGCGCAGTCTGCTGAAGCTTTCTTT.

The V gene is TRBV2, the J gene TRBJ2-2; perhaps TRBD1 as D (6 bases). The CDR3 extends over 15 amino acids. V was shortened by 2 bases and J by 4 bases, with 11 bases between the two germline ends. Germline V gene data show CDR1 as SNHLY and CDR2 as FYNNEI. DNA for the CDR3: TGTGCCAGCAGTGAACAGACAGGCGGCACCGGGGAGCTGTTTTTT. Protein sequence: CASSEQTGGTGELFF. Based on the CDR3 plus reference TRBV2 and TRBJ2-2, the full variable domain is EPEVTQTPSHQVTQMGQEVILRCVPISNHLYFYWYRQILGQKVEFLVSFYNNEISEKSEIFDDQFSVERPDGSNFTLKIRSTKLEDSAMYFCASSEQTGGTGELFFGEGSRLTVL.

This chain joins TRBV24-1 and TRBJ2-2; D is perhaps TRBD1 (5 bases). V lost 0 bases to trimming and J lost 0 bases, with 10 bases between them. The CDR3 is 17 residues long. Germline CDR1 reads KGHDR; CDR2 reads SFDVKD. CDR3 nucleotide sequence: TGTGCCACCAGTGATTTGAGTAGGACAACGAACACCGGGGAGCTGTTTTTT. It encodes CATSDLSRTTNTGELFF.

This sequence joins TRBV5-6 and TRBJ1-5, with 9 bases lining up with TRBD1. Germline assignment: CDR1 SGHDT and CDR2 YYEEEE. This CDR3 is 15 amino acids long. V shed 3 bases and J 7 bases; nucleotides not matched to a gene: 8. The CDR3: CASSSYDRGIQPQHF. The CDR3 nucleotides are TGTGCCAGCAGCTCGTACGACAGGGGGATACAGCCCCAGCATTTT. The full variable domain, with the rest looked up from reference TRBV5-6 and TRBJ1-5, is DAGVTQSPTHLIKTRGQQVTLRCSPKSGHDTVSWYQQALGQGPQFIFQYYEEEERQRGNFPDRFSGHQFPNYSSELNVNALLLGDSALYLCASSSYDRGIQPQHFGDGTRLSIL.